This T cell receptor beta chain is from a study of vaccination effects on CD4 cells after COVID-19. Study-wide background: It was with about 9.3 IU/ml IL-2 and about 10 ug/ml peptides that some 2 million PBMC per well were cultured. Study results and caveats: Late after vaccination, infection- and vaccine-induced clones showed marked clonal contraction. Cross-reaction with common cold coronaviruses was seen in only 1 of 255 vaccine-induced clones from healthy vaccinees.

Culture proceeded for nine to ten days, and CD4+ T cells were then isolated. A half-volume exchange with IL-2 medium occurred on days 3 and 7. In the case of this clone: Its cognate antigen is unknown.

The germline CDR1 and CDR2 sequences are SNHLY and FYNNEI. V was trimmed by 7 bases and J by 0 bases, leaving 10 bases between them. This CDR3 region has 14 residues. TCRdb keeps only in-frame clones here, not all; method: immunoSEQ multiplex PCR. The table has more than 35,000 clones, 65% to 70% seen once; the top ten hold 3.5% to 4.5%. Source: CD4+ T cells from PBMCs cultured without peptide, taken before COVID-19 vaccination. This TCR derives from a human donor who received a COVID-19 vaccine. This chain uses TRBV2 with TRBJ1-5; a possible D gene is TRBD1 (5 bases). CDR3 sequence (DNA): TGTGCCAGCACCCAGACAGATAGCAATCAGCCCCAGCATTTT. Encoded protein: CASTQTDSNQPQHF.